This TCR beta chain was found in a study of blood T cell repertoires in COVID-19. As for the study in general: In each case, the material was cDNA or gDNA derived from T cells, B-cell-depleted T cells, or PBMCs.

The CDR3 is 21 residues long. V was pared by 6 bases and J by 4 bases, with 27 bases of the junction left unmatched. CDR1 is MNHEY and CDR2 is SVGEGT in the germline V gene. Those enrolled, adults aged roughly 18 to 90 years, came from some 23 US areas. Participants reported their clinical history, and cohort assignment relied on those reports. Authors' analysis steps: Researchers report that nucleated cell counts were estimated from reference gene primer amplification. Repertoires were generated with immunoSEQ multiplex PCR, while TCRdb's copy carries only in-frame clones and drops some. That table furnishes V, J and clone size, whereas the DNA furnished D and trimming. The table shows 200,000 to 250,000 clones, with around 81% occurring only once.

Sequencing used PBMCs or T cells enriched from blood (not recorded which). The chain couples TRBV6-2 or TRBV6-3 to TRBJ1-3; 7 bases agree with TRBD1. The clonotype was recovered from a woman aged 45-59 years with acute COVID-19. The CDR3 bases are TGTGCCAGCAGCCACTTTAGGGCGACAGGGCCGTCTACGGTTCTCGGAAACACCATATATTTT. It encodes CASSHFRATGPSTVLGNTIYF.